This T cell receptor (beta chain) comes out of a study of control samples from healthy donors and cancer patients. Profiled with immunoSEQ multiplex PCR; TCRdb holds only in-frame clones, not every one. The data hold roughly 450,000 clones, with around 90% observed a single time. The CDR3 covers 16 residues. Germline loops: CDR1 SGHNT, CDR2 YYREEE (reference sequence). Trimming removed 4 bases at V and 1 base at J, with 17 bases between. This sequence was found in a man aged 35 to 55 with head and neck cancer. Input material: PBMCs. V and J are TRBV5-4 and TRBJ1-2; D remains unclear. The CDR3 DNA follows: TGTGCCAGCAGCCCGGGCTGGTTGGGCCTTAACTATGGCTACACCTTC. Its translation is CASSPGWLGLNYGYTF.